The clone carrying this T cell receptor beta chain showed up many times. Its antigen remains unknown. This specimen comes from a study of metastatic and nonmetastatic thyroid tumors. Study-wide background: Repertoire comparison spanned blood and tumor or nodule tissue of malignant and benign thyroid patients. Study-level results: In both blood and tumor samples, TCR beta diversity was reported significantly higher for malignant than benign nodules.

As processed by the authors: CDR3 differences across clinicopathological groups were used to build a distant-metastasis classifier for papillary thyroid cancer. TCRdb reassembled clones from the PCR reads with MiXCR. In this record, the V and J calls reflect TCRdb's handling and not the investigators' own analysis. The sample shows about 40,000 clones, about an eighth of them seen only once. Each patient came to thyroid surgery without any prior treatment (of any kind). This CDR3 is 13 amino acids long. V gave up 8 bases and J gave up 4 bases, with 17 bases separating them. In germline, CDR1 is GTSNPN, CDR2 SVGIG (reference sequence).

The sequencing input was blood. The sequence came from a female donor with papillary thyroid cancer or a benign thyroid nodule (not recorded which). Some clones in this sample may be carry-over from other donors' samples. The rearrangement links TRBV30 to TRBJ1-2; D unresolved. CDR3 amino acids: CARQELSSYGYTF. CDR3 DNA sequence: TGTGCCCGACAAGAGTTATCTAGCTATGGCTACACCTTC.